The T cell receptor (beta chain) described here comes from a study of molecular identifiers for immune sequencing clone quantification. There are 12 residues in the CDR3. The ends were cut back, 5 bases at V and 5 bases at J, with 10 bases in the middle. Looked up from germline, CDR1 is SNHLY and CDR2 is FYNNEI. Notes on the study in general: Clone sizes that are highly expanded could be underestimated when identical TCR molecules share a barcode. Researchers reportedly could pick up spiked Jurkat TCR RNA from one cell mixed into 1 million or so naive cells.

Concerning this clonotype itself: Its antigen is not known.

TCRdb reanalysed the PCR reads using MiXCR and keeps one entry per CDR3 protein. The data contain about half a million distinct CDR3 sequences, over 20% of them singletons. The sequencing input was naive CD8+ T cells from blood, with Jurkat cell RNA spiked in. Subset noted: FACS-sorted CD8+CD4-CCR7+CD45RA+ naive T cells. V is TRBV2 and J is TRBJ2-7; D not resolved. The origin of this receptor is a human donor in good health. Some libraries in this study had Jurkat cell RNA spiked in. CDR3 sequence reads: CASSQSTDEQYF. As DNA, the CDR3 is TGTGCCAGCAGTCAAAGCACGGACGAGCAGTACTTC.